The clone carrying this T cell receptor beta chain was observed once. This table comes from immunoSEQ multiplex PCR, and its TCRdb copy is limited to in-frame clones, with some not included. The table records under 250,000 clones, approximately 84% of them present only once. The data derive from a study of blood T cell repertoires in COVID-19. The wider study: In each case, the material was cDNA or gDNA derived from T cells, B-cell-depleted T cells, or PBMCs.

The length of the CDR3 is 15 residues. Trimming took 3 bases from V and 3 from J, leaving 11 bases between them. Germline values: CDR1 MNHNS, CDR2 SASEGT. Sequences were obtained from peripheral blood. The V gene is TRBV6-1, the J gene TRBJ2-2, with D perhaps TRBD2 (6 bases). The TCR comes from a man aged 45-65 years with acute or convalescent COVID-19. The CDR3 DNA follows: TGTGCCAGCAGTGAGATCGGGAGCCACACCGGGGAGCTGTTTTTT. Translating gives CASSEIGSHTGELFF.